One and the same sample provided the 14 T cell receptor beta chains below, sequenced in a study of blood T cells in healthy people across ages. The use of a sample-barcoded 5' primer and a J-beta primer mix characterized a second PCR of roughly 7 to 11 cycles. One entry per CDR3 protein results from TCRdb running MiXCR on the 5' RACE reads. The data show some 1.8 million distinct CDR3 sequences, about 39% seen once. The sample comprised blood. The receptor set was obtained from a human donor in good health.

The CDR3 DNA reads TGTGCCAGCAGTTCCCAACGTGCGGGACGCTACAATGAGCAGTTCTTC. Residues: CASSSQRAGRYNEQFF. This chain uses TRBV12-3 or TRBV12-4 with TRBJ2-1, with D possibly matching TRBD2 (6 bases). The CDR3 spans 16 residues. V gave up 4 bases and J gave up 3 bases, with 16 bases separating them.

V is TRBV11-2 and J is TRBJ2-4; D is undetermined. The CDR3 covers 13 residues. Between the trimmed V and J ends, which lost 6 bases and 13 bases, there was a span of 19 bases. Germline V gives CDR1 SGHAT, CDR2 FQNNGV. The CDR3 sequence: CASRFGVANEQYF. CDR3 DNA: TGTGCCAGCAGGTTTGGCGTCGCCAATGAGCAGTACTTC. Full variable domain (remainder filled in from reference TRBV11-2 and TRBJ2-4): EAGVAQSPRYKIIEKRQSVAFWCNPISGHATLYWYQQILGQGPKLLIQFQNNGVVDDSQLPKDRFSAERLKGVDSTLKIQPAKLEDSAVYLCASRFGVANEQYFGAGTRLSVL.

This clonotype showed up just a few times. J is TRBJ2-3 and V is TRBV6-4; no firm D call. Per the germline V gene, CDR1 is MRHNA and CDR2 is SNTAGT. V lost 7 bases to trimming and J lost 3 bases, with 14 bases between them. The CDR3 is 14 amino acids. The DNA of the CDR3 is TGTGCCAGCAAGATAGCAAAATTAACAGATACGCAGTATTTT. It translates to CASKIAKLTDTQYF.

This clonotype came up many times. The chain employs TRBV6-4 and TRBJ2-3, with 10 bases aligning to TRBD1. CDR1 is MRHNA, CDR2 SNTAGT, per germline. The V and J ends lost 3 bases and 4 bases, in that order; junction bases with no gene match: 4. The CDR3 totals 15 residues. The CDR3 DNA reads as TGTGCCAGCAGTGAATCAGGACAGGGGGCAGATACGCAGTATTTT. This translates into CASSESGQGADTQYF.

The chain uses TRBV27 and TRBJ1-2; 7 bases map to TRBD1. This CDR3 comprises 14 residues. Trimming removed 6 bases from V and 4 bases from J; junction bases left unmatched: 8. The V gene's germline CDR1 is MNHEY and CDR2 SMNVEV (reference sequence). The CDR3, as DNA: TGTGCCAGCAGCACTTGCAGGGGGGGCTATGGCTACACCTTC. Translation: CASSTCRGGYGYTF.

The rearrangement uses TRBV11-2 and TRBJ1-2; D gene uncertain. Germline V lookup: CDR1 SGHAT, CDR2 FQNNGV. This CDR3 region has 14 residues. V shed 4 bases and J shed 0 bases, with 9 bases lying between them. CDR3 residues: CASSSIRANYGYTF. As DNA, the CDR3 is TGTGCCAGCAGCTCCATACGAGCTAACTATGGCTACACCTTC.

This chain uses TRBV6-4 with TRBJ2-2, with unresolved D. The V end was cut by 4 bases, the J end by 7 bases, with 10 bases between. CDR1 and CDR2 (germline): MRHNA, SNTAGT. The CDR3 is 13 residues long. The CDR3 bases are TGTGCCAGCAGTGCGGAAATCTTCGGGGAGCTGTTTTTT. It specifies CASSAEIFGELFF.

The V gene is TRBV6-5, the J gene TRBJ1-2; 8 nucleotides agree with TRBD1. Trimming cost V 2 bases and J 2 bases; bases outside gene matches: 4. This CDR3 spans 15 amino acids. The germline CDR1 and CDR2 sequences are MNHEY and SVGAGI. CDR3 DNA: TGTGCCAGCAGTTACACCCGACAGGGGAACTATGGCTACACCTTC. The encoded protein is CASSYTRQGNYGYTF.

This sequence joins TRBV29-1 and TRBJ2-5; possibly TRBD2 for D (7 bases). The germline V gene has CDR1 SQVTM and CDR2 ANQGSEA. The length of the CDR3 is 13 residues. The ends were cut back, 7 bases at V and 5 bases at J, with 17 bases in the middle. The DNA of the CDR3 is TGCAGCGGAGGGGGGGTAGTAAGGGAGACCCAGTACTTC. Amino acid sequence: CSGGGVVRETQYF.

The rearrangement joins TRBV6-6 to TRBJ1-1; tentative D call: TRBD1 (6 bases). CDR3 size: 16 residues. V lost 6 bases and J 1 base, leaving 18 bases between the germline ends. Germline V gives CDR1 MNHNY, CDR2 SVGAGI (reference sequence). The CDR3 DNA reads as TGTGCCAGCAGCCCCAGGGGTGGGTTGGGGAACACTGAAGCTTTCTTT. Protein product: CASSPRGGLGNTEAFF.

This rearrangement joins TRBV5-1 to TRBJ2-5, with TRBD1 matching 9 bases. TRBJ2-7 matches the DNA end more closely, so the J call is doubtful. The CDR3 spans 15 residues. CDR1 is SGHRS and CDR2 is YFSETQ in the germline V gene. The CDR3 DNA follows: TGCGCCAGCAGCTTGGCGGGAGACAGGGGGTACGAGCAGTACTTC. Protein: CASSLAGDRGYEQYF.

This clonotype was counted many times. The rearrangement joins TRBV20-1 to TRBJ2-5; D ambiguous. From germline, CDR1 is DFQATT and CDR2 SNEGSKA (reference sequence). V lost 6 bases and J 4 bases, leaving 6 bases between the germline ends. This CDR3 comprises 10 residues. The DNA for the CDR3 is TGCAGTGCCCTCGGAGAGACCCAGTACTTC. Its translation is CSALGETQYF.

This chain links TRBV7-6 with TRBJ2-7, with TRBD2 identical over 10 bases. Germline V gives CDR1 SGHVS, CDR2 FNYEAQ. J was trimmed by 0 bases and V by 5 bases; bases with no gene match: 7. The CDR3 has 16 amino acids. The CDR3 is CASSTGGLASSYEQYF. DNA of the CDR3: TGTGCCAGCAGCACCGGGGGACTAGCGAGCTCCTACGAGCAGTACTTC. Variable domain in full (rest from reference TRBV7-6 and TRBJ2-7): GAGVSQSPRYKVTKRGQDVALRCDPISGHVSLYWYRQALGQGPEFLTYFNYEAQQDKSGLPNDRFSAERPEGSISTLTIQRTEQRDSAMYRCASSTGGLASSYEQYFGPGTRLTVT.

The chain carries TRBV7-8 and TRBJ2-3; D gene unclear. CDR3 length equals 21 residues. Germline loops: CDR1 SGHVS, CDR2 FQNEAQ. V was clipped by 5 bases and J by 2 bases, with 32 bases between them. The CDR3 spells CASSLVRSLVRTARPTDTQYF. CDR3 nucleotides: TGTGCCAGCAGCCTAGTTCGGTCGTTGGTTCGAACAGCCAGACCCACAGATACGCAGTATTTT.